This T cell receptor (beta chain) was sequenced during a study of cytomegalovirus exposure and HLA in healthy donors (dated 2017 in TCRdb). Context from the whole study: In an earlier analysis of under 750 of the donors, 276 Gb of sequence data and 90 million to 120 million unique TCR beta sequences from about 179 million T cells were reported. Typing coverage differed by locus: A, B, C, DRB1 and DQB1 were typed in about 620-630 donors, DQA1 in approximately 520, DPA1 in nearly 610, and DPB1 in 472. Among almost 400 genotyped donors of the cohort, an average of around 240,000 unique TCR beta nucleotide sequences were sequenced per donor, about a sixth of them non-productive. The study combined high-throughput TCR immunosequencing, statistical association of individual TCRs with disease status, and machine learning to predict cytomegalovirus infection status. To decide whether each TCR beta V gene segment behaved as functional or pseudogenic, an earlier analysis of fewer than 750 of the donors relied on high-throughput TCR beta sequencing. An early release covering roughly 640 HLA-typed donors comprised about 290 gigabases of sequencing data and around 80 million unique TCR sequences. The study profiled the T cell repertoires of about 640 subjects by immunosequencing and related them to cytomegalovirus serostatus. Genome-wide SNP genotypes for about 65% of the 666 donors were used in a later genetic analysis, which treated that subset as a discovery cohort. In addition to the first cohort of approximately 670 subjects, a separate validation cohort of approximately 110 different subjects was used. Donor age, sex, ethnicity and CMV serostatus were collected together with the repertoire data. In a later analysis, previously published TCR beta repertoires from hundreds of donors were re-analyzed and high-resolution HLA genotyping was added so that TCR occurrence patterns could be studied. Every discovery cohort repertoire had been produced on one sequencing platform. The aim of the study was to test whether cataloging public T cell receptors could identify signatures of past pathogen exposure. Because of strong linkage in the cohort, roughly five DR-DQ haplotypes were treated as single units for association and clustering. HLA typing covered class I and class II loci at four-digit resolution. Of the 300 to 500 genotyped donors, over 80% were placed in the genetic ancestry cluster associated with self-reported Caucasian donors. The later analysis used no new phenotypic data to find candidate immune exposures, relying instead on TCR beta sequences and their occurrence across donors. Study-wide findings and limitations: An association between a missense DCLRE1C variant and V-gene and J-gene trimming of TCR beta chains was found in a later genetic analysis and replicated in an independent cohort. Specific HLA alleles were associated with some 15,000 TCR beta sequences at a false discovery rate of 0.05 in a later analysis. CMV serostatus was the only immune exposure information available for the cohort. Because some donors lacked HLA typing at each locus, the association tests relied only on the typed subset. A later analysis found that HLA-associated TCR beta chains were more clonally expanded and had lower generation probabilities than equally common non-associated chains. In a later genetic analysis, fewer N-insertions in productive TCRs were reported among donors in an Asian-associated ancestry cluster than the 666-donor mean. In a later analysis, the rate of TCR association differed among HLA loci, with DRB1 alleles having the most associated TCRs and HLA-C alleles having the fewest. Three of the identified cytomegalovirus-associated TCR beta chains were confirmed in vitro to be specific for cytomegalovirus antigens. Several of the top co-occurrence clusters appeared to be linked to parvovirus B19, influenza, CMV and Epstein-Barr virus, according to a later analysis. The presence/absence analyses assumed that sequencing depth was roughly uniform across donors, and that assumption may not be true. Strong co-occurrence of HLA alleles, especially DR and DQ, made assigning TCR associations to individual alleles difficult. The study gave a list of around 170 TCR beta chains associated with cytomegalovirus. Linkage disequilibrium might explain the correlated functional status among segregating V segments, but an unknown experimental factor could not be excluded. In an earlier analysis of approximately 590 of the donors, most TCR beta V segments appeared in productive rearrangements about 87% or about 30% of the time, broadly matching IMGT annotations. A further reported finding was that TCR beta sequences accurately predicted the HLA-A and HLA-B alleles for most subjects in the first cohort. The authors suggested that the approach could potentially be extended to other disease states and immunological phenotypes. The classifier was reported to diagnose cytomegalovirus status with high specificity and sensitivity in both the original cohort and the validation cohort. Because counts were too low, some 16 rarely observed V segments, including chromosome 9 orphons, were excluded from the earlier analysis of roughly 580 of the donors. Most TCR sequences were seen in very few donors, while some public TCRs were found in many individuals. The sequencing pipeline was judged likely to have produced a cluster of highly shared sequence variants as a technical artifact. Most CMV-associated TCR beta chains appeared to be HLA-restricted in a later analysis, and the HLA associations seemed to be driven largely by CMV exposure. In this cohort, only TCR beta chains were sequenced, and detectable features were limited by the absence of alpha or paired-chain data.

In total, more than 500 healthy bone marrow donors made up the cohort. Cohort members were all nominally healthy when sampled, although unrecorded immune exposures were likely present. The donor tested CMV seropositive, placing the donor among the 250 to 350 seropositive members of the cohort. Every donor gave a peripheral blood sample, and the peripheral blood mononuclear cells from that sample were used for TCR beta sequencing. The Qiagen DNeasy Blood Extraction Kit was used to extract genomic DNA from the blood cell samples. This clone was counted only a few times. What antigen it recognizes has not been identified. There are no base qualities to consult, and no much larger clone falls within one base. Library construction relied on the immunoSEQ multiplex PCR assay. For the multiplex PCR, a mixture combining 60 forward primers for TCR Vbeta segments and 13 reverse primers for TCR Jbeta segments was used. Amplification of the CDR3 region of rearranged TCR beta genes was performed with a multiplex PCR assay on genomic DNA. The amplified TCR beta libraries were sequenced on the Illumina HiSeq System as 87-base-pair reads. The authors' analysis ran thus. Across the roughly 670 repertoires, a later analysis counted tens of millions of unique TCR beta chains, around 11 million of which were shared by at least two donors. A nearest-neighbor algorithm error-corrected the raw reads and collapsed the reads into unique sequences, merging closely related sequences to remove PCR and sequencing errors. Alignment of CDR3 sequences to IMGT reference sequences was used to assign V, D and J gene segments. For a sequence to be retained, a match of at least six nucleotides was required to both a V gene segment and a J gene segment. Rearrangements were classified as productive when the CDR3 lacked stop codons and remained in frame with V and J, and all other rearrangements were classified as non-productive. Following IMGT convention, CDR3 was defined as the stretch from the second conserved V-encoded cysteine up to the conserved J-encoded phenylalanine. The earlier analysis of some 550 of the donors excluded any sequence lacking an unambiguous match to a single V gene segment. An earlier analysis of about 600 of the donors called V segments functional above 56.7% productive rearrangements and segregating when the between-donor standard deviation exceeded 5%. To diagnose cytomegalovirus status from the catalog of TCR beta chain sequences, a statistical classification framework was built. A later analysis assigned V and J genes by comparing TCR nucleotide sequences with IMGT/GENE-DB human TR gene sequences. A later analysis assigned CDR3 sequences and most-parsimonious VDJ recombination scenarios with the TCRdist pipeline. A later analysis defined each TCR beta chain by its CDR3 amino acid sequence plus V-gene family, and excluded reads lacking a unique V-gene family. A later analysis removed several hundred highly shared, low-generation-probability nucleotide sequences to deal with suspected cross-contamination and a sequencing artifact. In a later analysis, a clonal expansion index for each public chain was calculated from normalized within-repertoire ranks of inferred template counts. In a later analysis, generation probabilities were computed with a VDJ recombination model fitted to out-of-frame rearrangements, and the resulting probabilities were checked against IGoR. In a later analysis, TCR-TCR, TCR-HLA and TCR-CMV co-occurrence was scored with hypergeometric tests, and a repertoire-size bias correction was applied to TCR pairs. To estimate false discovery rates, a later analysis permuted the HLA or CMV assignments 20 times. A later analysis grouped co-occurring TCRs with DBSCAN, adding TCRdist sequence similarity when clustering within HLA-allele-positive subsets. Co-occurrence clustering excluded repertoires with fewer than 30,000 or more than 120,000 public chains, plus five with anomalous nucleotide sharing. TCRdb carries this immuneACCESS record with in-frame sequences only. Its versions omit some clonotypes, under half of them owing to an unresolved V gene in the studies checked, with the rest unexplained. That table furnishes V, J and clone size, whereas the DNA furnished D and trimming. The sample contains almost 80,000 clones, about two thirds of them found a single time. 6.9% of the sample rests with the top ten.

This TCR derives from a woman aged 50 to 60 in good health and CMV-seropositive. Sequencing was carried out using PBMCs.

The DNA is as follows: TGTGCCAGCATACGTAGCGGGGGGGCTAAAGAGACCCAGTACTTC. Its translation is CASIRSGGAKETQYF. The rearranged segments are TRBV2 and TRBJ2-5; 11 bases in the junction line up with TRBD2. The CDR3 contains 15 residues, cysteine and phenylalanine counted. The read is trimmed to its CDR3 DNA, 45 bases read in frame from base 1. Here V drops 7 bases and J drops 3 bases, and the junction holds 7 bases not matched to any gene. CDR1 and CDR2, per the germline V gene, are SNHLY and FYNNEI.